This T cell receptor beta chain was identified during a study of response to subunit inactivated influenza vaccine. TCRdb called the RT-PCR reads again in MiXCR, with one record for every CDR3 protein. Here the sample spans roughly 710,000 distinct CDR3 sequences, around 15% being singletons. Broader study findings: Every seasonal influenza vaccination brings in few new T cells, the authors suggested.

The trim removed 4 bases at V and 3 bases at J, leaving 7 bases unmatched. This CDR3 comprises 16 residues. The germline V gene encodes CDR1 MNHEY and CDR2 SVGAGI. There are many counts of this clonotype. Its antigen is as yet unknown. Sequencing was performed on PBMCs from blood, taken about 14 days before vaccination. The J gene is TRBJ2-3, the V gene TRBV6-5; the match to TRBD1 covers 10 bases. The source is a middle-aged man who received an inactivated influenza vaccine. DNA of the CDR3: TGTGCCAGCAGTTCATTTGGGACAGGGGCAACAGATACGCAGTATTTT. Translation: CASSSFGTGATDTQYF.